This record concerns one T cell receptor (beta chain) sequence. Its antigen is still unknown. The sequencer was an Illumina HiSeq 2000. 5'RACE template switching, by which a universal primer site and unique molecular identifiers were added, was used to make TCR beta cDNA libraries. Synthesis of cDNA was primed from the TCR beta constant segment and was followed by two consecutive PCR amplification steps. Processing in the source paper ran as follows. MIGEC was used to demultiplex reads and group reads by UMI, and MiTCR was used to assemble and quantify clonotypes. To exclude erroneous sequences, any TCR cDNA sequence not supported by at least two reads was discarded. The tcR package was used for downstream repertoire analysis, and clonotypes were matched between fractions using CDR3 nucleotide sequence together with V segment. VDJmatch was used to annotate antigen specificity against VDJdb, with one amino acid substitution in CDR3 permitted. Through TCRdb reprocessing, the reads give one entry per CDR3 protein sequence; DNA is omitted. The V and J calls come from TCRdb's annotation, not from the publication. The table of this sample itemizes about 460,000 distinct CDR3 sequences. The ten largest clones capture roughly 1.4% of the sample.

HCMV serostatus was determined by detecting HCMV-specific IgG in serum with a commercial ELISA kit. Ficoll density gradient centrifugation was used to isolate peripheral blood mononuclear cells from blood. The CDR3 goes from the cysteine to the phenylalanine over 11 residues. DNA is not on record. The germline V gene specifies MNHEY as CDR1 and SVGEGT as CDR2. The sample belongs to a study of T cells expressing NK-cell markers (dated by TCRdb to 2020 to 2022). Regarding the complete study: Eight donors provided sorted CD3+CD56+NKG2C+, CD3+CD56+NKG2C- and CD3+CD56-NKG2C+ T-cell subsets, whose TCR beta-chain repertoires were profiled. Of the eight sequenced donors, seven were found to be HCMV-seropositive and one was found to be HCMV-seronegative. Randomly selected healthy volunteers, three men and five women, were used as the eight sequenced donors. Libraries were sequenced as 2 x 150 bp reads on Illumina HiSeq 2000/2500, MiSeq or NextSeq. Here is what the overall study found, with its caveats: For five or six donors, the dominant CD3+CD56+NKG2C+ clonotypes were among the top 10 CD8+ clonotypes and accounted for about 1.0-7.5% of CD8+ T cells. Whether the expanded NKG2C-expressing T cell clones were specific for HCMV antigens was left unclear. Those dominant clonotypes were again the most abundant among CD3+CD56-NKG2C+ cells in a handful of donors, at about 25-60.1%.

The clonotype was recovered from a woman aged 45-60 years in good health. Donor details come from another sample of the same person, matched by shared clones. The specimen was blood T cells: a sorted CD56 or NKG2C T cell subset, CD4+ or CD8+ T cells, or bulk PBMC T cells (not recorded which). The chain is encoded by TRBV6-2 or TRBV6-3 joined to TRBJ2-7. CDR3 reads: CASSPKDEQYF.